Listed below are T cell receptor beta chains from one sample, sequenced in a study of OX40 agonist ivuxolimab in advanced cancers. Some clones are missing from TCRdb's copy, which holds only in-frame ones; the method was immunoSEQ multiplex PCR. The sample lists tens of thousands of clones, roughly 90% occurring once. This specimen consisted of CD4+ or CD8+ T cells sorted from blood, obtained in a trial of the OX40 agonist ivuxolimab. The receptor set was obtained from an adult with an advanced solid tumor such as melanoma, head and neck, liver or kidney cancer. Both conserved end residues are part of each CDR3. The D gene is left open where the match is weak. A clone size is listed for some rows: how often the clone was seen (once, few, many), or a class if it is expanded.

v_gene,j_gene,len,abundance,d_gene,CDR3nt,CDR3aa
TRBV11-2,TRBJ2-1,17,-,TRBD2,TGTGCCAGCAGCTTAATTACGACTAGCGGGGGGTATTATGAGCAGTTCTTC,CASSLITTSGGYYEQFF
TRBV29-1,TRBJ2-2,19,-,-,TGCAGCGTTGAAGGGGGTGCGGGGGGACAGGCCCGTGGTACCGGGGAGCTGTTTTTT,CSVEGGAGGQARGTGELFF
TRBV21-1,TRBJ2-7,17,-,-,TGTGCCAGCAGCAAAAGCGGGACTAGCGGGAGGGCCTACGAGCAGTACTTC,CASSKSGTSGRAYEQYF
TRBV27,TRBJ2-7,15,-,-,TGTGCCAGCAGTTTAGAGCGACAGAGCGCCTACGAGCAGTACTTC,CASSLERQSAYEQYF
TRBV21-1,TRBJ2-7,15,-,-,TGTGCCAGCAGCCTAGGAGGACTAGTCCCCTACGAGCAGTACTTC,CASSLGGLVPYEQYF
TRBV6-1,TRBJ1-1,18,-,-,TGTGCCAGCAGTGAGGCGGGGACTTGGGTGGGGTTGCACACTGAAGCTTTCTTT,CASSEAGTWVGLHTEAFF
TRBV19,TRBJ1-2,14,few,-,TGTGCCAGTAGCCAAGACAGGCTATACTATGGCTACACCTTC,CASSQDRLYYGYTF
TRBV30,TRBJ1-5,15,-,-,TGTGCCTGGAACCAGGGGCGATGGAGCAATCAGCCCCAGCATTTT,CAWNQGRWSNQPQHF
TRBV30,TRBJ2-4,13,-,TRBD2,TGTGCCTGGACTAGCGGAGGGCCTTACATTCAGTACTTC,CAWTSGGPYIQYF
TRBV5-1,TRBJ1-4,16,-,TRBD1,TGCGCCAGCAGCTTGGCCGCCGGGACAGCTAATGAAAAACTGTTTTTT,CASSLAAGTANEKLFF
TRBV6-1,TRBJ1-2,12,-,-,TGTGCCAGCAGTGAATCCGACTATGGCTACACCTTC,CASSESDYGYTF
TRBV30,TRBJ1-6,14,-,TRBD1,TGTGCCTGGAGTGGACAGGGTGGTGGTTCACCCCTCCACTTT,CAWSGQGGGSPLHF
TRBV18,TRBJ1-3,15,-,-,TGTGCCAGCTCCGGGGACACCCGCTCTGGAAACACCATATATTTT,CASSGDTRSGNTIYF
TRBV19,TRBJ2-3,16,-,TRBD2,TGTGCCAGTAGTGGCGGACTAGCGGGAGGAACAGATACGCAGTATTTT,CASSGGLAGGTDTQYF
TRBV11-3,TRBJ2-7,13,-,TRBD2,TGTGCCAGTCAGCGGGAGGCCGGTTACGAGCAGTACTTC,CASQREAGYEQYF
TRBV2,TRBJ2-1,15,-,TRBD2,TGTGCCAGCAGTGAAGATCCTAGCGGGGCGAGGGAGCAGTTCTTC,CASSEDPSGAREQFF
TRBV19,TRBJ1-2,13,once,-,TGTGCCAGTAGTATCCAGACAGGTGGTGGCTACACCTTC,CASSIQTGGGYTF
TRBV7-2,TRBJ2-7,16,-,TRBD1,TGTGCCAGCAGATTGTTTCCGGGACAGGGGACCTACGAGCAGTACTTC,CASRLFPGQGTYEQYF
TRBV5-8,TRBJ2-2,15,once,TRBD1,TGTGCCAGCAGCTCCGGGACAGGGGTAGCCGGGGAGCTGTTTTTT,CASSSGTGVAGELFF
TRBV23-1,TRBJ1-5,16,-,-,TGCGCCAGCAGTCAGCAAAGACAGAATAGCAATCAGCCCCAGCATTTT,CASSQQRQNSNQPQHF
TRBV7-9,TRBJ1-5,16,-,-,TGTGCCAGCAGCTCTCGCGATCCAGGTAGCAATCAGCCCCAGCATTTT,CASSSRDPGSNQPQHF
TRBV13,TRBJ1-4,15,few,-,TGTGCCAGCAGCTTAACGAGGGGAGGTCGGGAAAAACTGTTTTTT,CASSLTRGGREKLFF
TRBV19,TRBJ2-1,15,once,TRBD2,TGTGCCAGTAACTCCTGGACTAGCGGGACCAATGAGCAGTTCTTC,CASNSWTSGTNEQFF
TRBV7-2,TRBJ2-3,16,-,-,TGTGCCAGCAGCTTAAGGTTGGGAAGCAACACAGATACGCAGTATTTT,CASSLRLGSNTDTQYF
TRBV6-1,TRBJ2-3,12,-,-,TGTGCCAGCAGTGGAGACACAGATACGCAGTATTTT,CASSGDTDTQYF
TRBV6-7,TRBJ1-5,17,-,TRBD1,TGTGCCAGCAGCCGACCGGGACAGCCGTATAGCAATCAGCCCCAGCATTTT,CASSRPGQPYSNQPQHF
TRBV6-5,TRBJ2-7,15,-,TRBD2,TGTGCCAGCAGTATCACTAGCGGGAGAACGTCCGAGCAGTACTTC,CASSITSGRTSEQYF
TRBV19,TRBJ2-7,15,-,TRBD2,TGTGCCAGTAGGGGGGGACTAGCGGAGACCTACGAGCAGTACTTC,CASRGGLAETYEQYF